This T cell receptor (beta chain) was recovered during a study of T cells after yellow fever vaccination. Germline values: CDR1 DFQATT, CDR2 SNEGSKA (reference sequence). The germline V and J ends were trimmed by 2 bases and 4 bases, with 20 bases remaining between them. This CDR3 is 16 amino acids long. One entry per CDR3 protein results from TCRdb running MiXCR on the 5' RACE reads. The table records a few hundred thousand distinct CDR3 sequences, roughly 19% of them present only once. The study's findings and limits: Clones that expanded after primary vaccination mostly reappeared after the booster (over 95% CD4, around 87% CD8).

Comments on this clonotype: What it binds is unknown.

The receptor was isolated from a young man who received the YFV17D yellow fever vaccine. This specimen was PBMCs, taken 15 days after the yellow fever booster vaccination. The V and J genes are TRBV20-1 and TRBJ1-1; D gene unclear. This chain's CDR3 is CSARRMFAGKSTEAFF. The CDR3 bases are TGCAGTGCTAGAAGGATGTTCGCCGGGAAAAGCACTGAAGCTTTCTTT.